Presented here are 20 T cell receptor beta chains from one specimen sequenced in a study of Ad26.COV2.S vaccination and SARS-CoV-2 variants. The protocol was immunoSEQ multiplex PCR, while the TCRdb copy is restricted to in-frame clones and leaves out a portion. The repertoire includes 300,000 to 350,000 clones, 88% of them detected once, and 6.4% sits in the top ten. Treatment specified: approximately 18 received Ad26.COV2.S at low or high dose, single or two shots; a few received placebo; per-sample allocation not given. Sampling happened 63 days after the first vaccine or placebo injection. Sequencing was performed on peripheral blood, taken in a trial of Ad26.COV2.S vaccine versus placebo. All receptors come from a person between 18 and 65 years old who received the Ad26.COV2.S COVID-19 vaccine or a placebo.

V gene TRBV9 combines with J gene TRBJ1-1; TRBD1 matches 9 bases. This CDR3 region has 13 residues. The V segment lost 3 bases and the J segment 11 bases; nucleotides outside the gene matches: 8. Germline CDR1 SGDLS, CDR2 YYNGEE. This CDR3 reads CASSAEQGARAFF. The CDR3 DNA sequence: TGTGCCAGCAGCGCTGAACAGGGGGCGAGGGCTTTCTTT.

CDR3 DNA: TGTGCCAGCGGAGAGACAGAGAACACTGAAGCTTTCTTT. This gives the protein CASGETENTEAFF. The V call is TRBV6-4, the J call TRBJ1-1, with D maybe TRBD1 (5 bases). The length of the CDR3 is 13 residues. Trimming took off 8 bases at V and 1 base at J, with 11 bases between the two ends. Looked up from germline, CDR1 is MRHNA and CDR2 is SNTAGT.

The chain joins TRBV30 to TRBJ2-1; TRBD2 agrees at 7 bases. CDR1 GTSNPN and CDR2 SVGIG come from the germline V gene (reference sequence). CDR3 length equals 13 residues. Trimming removed 4 bases from V and 0 bases from J; junction bases left unmatched: 0. The chain's CDR3 is CAWTSGSYNEQFF. The CDR3 region has the DNA TGTGCCTGGACTAGCGGCTCCTACAATGAGCAGTTCTTC.

The chain uses TRBV4-3 and TRBJ2-1, with D perhaps being TRBD1 or TRBD2 (5 bases each). V was pared by 2 bases and J by 4 bases, with 18 bases between. The CDR3 extends over 17 amino acids. Germline V lookup: CDR1 LGHNA, CDR2 YSLEER. The CDR3 spells CASSQNGAGTVYNEQFF. In nucleotides, the CDR3 is TGCGCCAGCAGCCAAAACGGAGCCGGGACGGTATACAATGAGCAGTTCTTC.

The chain has TRBV2 and TRBJ1-1, with 8 bases that match TRBD1. The CDR3 covers 14 residues. Germline V CDR1 and CDR2: SNHLY, FYNNEI. Trimming cost V 5 bases and J 4 bases; bases outside gene matches: 6. The CDR3 sequence: CASSSQGAVTEAFF. For the CDR3, the DNA is TGTGCCAGCAGTAGCCAGGGGGCGGTCACTGAAGCTTTCTTT.

This rearrangement joins TRBV6-2 or TRBV6-3 to TRBJ1-2; unclear D gene. The V gene's germline CDR1 is MNHEY and CDR2 SVGEGT. The V gene lost 0 bases and the J gene lost 4 bases, with 12 bases spanning the gap. The CDR3 sequence is 15 residues long. The CDR3, as DNA: TGTGCCAGCAGTTACTCGGACGGAGGGAGCTATGGCTACACCTTC. Its translation: CASSYSDGGSYGYTF.

V gene TRBV19 combines with J gene TRBJ2-2; D possibly corresponds to TRBD1 (5 bases). The CDR3 has 18 amino acids. The V gene's germline CDR1 is LNHDA and CDR2 SQIVND (reference sequence). The V gene lost 3 bases and the J gene lost 3 bases, with 20 bases spanning the gap. In DNA form, the CDR3 reads TGTGCCAGTAGTATTAAGTTGGGCAGGGAAGGATACACCGGGGAGCTGTTTTTT. Translation: CASSIKLGREGYTGELFF.

The V and J genes are TRBV9 and TRBJ1-3; perhaps TRBD1 as D (5 bases). CDR1 SGDLS and CDR2 YYNGEE come from the germline V gene. Trimming took off 4 bases at V and 8 bases at J, with 22 bases between the two ends. The CDR3 spans 16 residues. This CDR3 reads CASSPTGTPRVDTIYF. CDR3 bases: TGTGCCAGCAGCCCAACCGGGACCCCAAGGGTAGACACCATATATTTT.

J is TRBJ2-5 and V is TRBV6-2 or TRBV6-3; 9 bases line up with TRBD2. The germline V gene has CDR1 MNHEY and CDR2 SVGEGT. V was pared by 4 bases and J by 2 bases, with 2 bases of the junction left unmatched. The CDR3 totals 14 residues. The CDR3 is CASSFTSGQETQYF. The CDR3 nucleotides are TGTGCCAGCAGTTTTACTAGCGGGCAAGAGACCCAGTACTTC.

J is TRBJ2-5 and V is TRBV28; 8 positions match TRBD2. Germline V lookup: CDR1 MDHEN, CDR2 SYDVKM. This CDR3 comprises 15 residues. Trimming at V came to 6 bases and at J to 5 bases, leaving 11 bases not matched to a gene. The CDR3 DNA reads as TGTGCCAGCAGCCCCATCGGGAGGGTACGGGAGACCCAGTACTTC. Encoded protein: CASSPIGRVRETQYF. Looking up the rest from reference TRBV28 and TRBJ2-5 gives the full variable domain: DVKVTQSSRYLVKRTGEKVFLECVQDMDHENMFWYRQDPGLGLRLIYFSYDVKMKEKGDIPEGYSVSREKKERFSLILESASTNQTSMYLCASSPIGRVRETQYFGPGTRLLVL.

This clone was seen a handful of times. This chain links TRBV6-4 with TRBJ2-2; perhaps TRBD2 as D (6 bases). Per germline, CDR1 MRHNA and CDR2 SNTAGT. The V gene lost 2 bases and the J gene lost 5 bases, with 9 bases spanning the gap. This CDR3 has 14 residues. The CDR3 DNA reads TGTGCCAGCAGTGACAGCAGCGGGACCGGGGAGCTGTTTTTT. Its protein product is CASSDSSGTGELFF.

The V call is TRBV20-1, the J call TRBJ1-2; 9 bases are shared with TRBD1. Trimming cost V 3 bases and J 4 bases; bases outside gene matches: 6. There are 14 residues in the CDR3. Germline CDR1 and CDR2: DFQATT and SNEGSKA (reference sequence). The CDR3 loop reads CSASLWDRAYGYTF. The CDR3, as DNA: TGCAGTGCTAGTCTCTGGGACAGGGCCTATGGCTACACCTTC.

The table lists this clone with a count of one. The chain joins TRBV6-5 to TRBJ1-6; TRBD1 matches at 8 bases. V gave up 5 bases and J gave up 7 bases; unmatched junction bases: 4. Per germline, CDR1 MNHEY and CDR2 SVGAGI. The CDR3 consists of 14 residues. CDR3 sequence: CASSPGQVNSPLHF. The CDR3 nucleotides are TGTGCCAGCAGTCCGGGACAGGTGAATTCACCCCTCCACTTT.

Only a few counts were recorded for this clone. The rearrangement links TRBV5-6 to TRBJ1-2, with D tentatively TRBD1 (5 bases). The CDR3 totals 14 residues. CDR1 SGHDT and CDR2 YYEEEE come from the germline V gene. The V and J ends lost 2 bases and 0 bases respectively, with 8 bases between them. The CDR3 loop is CASSFPTANYGYTF. CDR3 DNA: TGTGCCAGCAGCTTCCCGACAGCTAACTATGGCTACACCTTC.

The J gene is TRBJ2-7, the V gene TRBV28, with D possibly called TRBD1 or TRBD2 (6 bases each). The CDR3 runs 14 residues. Germline loops: CDR1 MDHEN, CDR2 SYDVKM. V shed 7 bases and J shed 2 bases, with 15 bases lying between them. DNA for the CDR3: TGTGCCAGCAACGGGGGCCAATCCCCCTACGAGCAGTACTTC. Protein: CASNGGQSPYEQYF.

The chain uses TRBV6-5 and TRBJ2-1, with TRBD1 as a possible D gene (5 bases). Germline V gene data show CDR1 as MNHEY and CDR2 as SVGAGI. V lost 3 bases and J lost 8, with 8 bases in between. There are 12 residues in the CDR3. CDR3 nucleotide sequence: TGTGCCAGCAGTTATACAGGCCATGAGCAGTTCTTC. Translated, it gives CASSYTGHEQFF.

This chain connects TRBV29-1 to TRBJ1-1; D call uncertain. Germline lookup yields CDR1 SQVTM and CDR2 ANQGSEA. V lost 3 bases and J 4 bases, leaving 6 bases between the germline ends. The CDR3 has 11 residues. CDR3 DNA: TGCAGCGTTGAGAGGCCCACTGAAGCTTTCTTT. Translated, it gives CSVERPTEAFF. Together with reference TRBV29-1 and TRBJ1-1, the CDR3 gives the full variable domain: SAVISQKPSRDICQRGTSLTIQCQVDSQVTMMFWYRQQPGQSLTLIATANQGSEATYESGFVIDKFPISRPNLTFSTLTVSNMSPEDSSIYLCSVERPTEAFFGQGTRLTVV.

The chain recombines TRBV5-4 with TRBJ2-1; D is possibly TRBD2 (7 bases). This CDR3 spans 16 amino acids. CDR1 and CDR2 (germline): SGHNT, YYREEE (reference sequence). The V and J ends lost 3 bases and 7 bases respectively, with 20 bases between them. The CDR3 region is CASSSIAGEGWNEQFF. CDR3 nucleotide sequence: TGTGCCAGCAGCTCGATCGCAGGGGAGGGTTGGAATGAGCAGTTCTTC. The whole variable domain, remainder taken from reference TRBV5-4 and TRBJ2-1, is ETGVTQSPTHLIKTRGQQVTLRCSSQSGHNTVSWYQQALGQGPQFIFQYYREEENGRGNFPPRFSGLQFPNYSSELNVNALELDDSALYLCASSSIAGEGWNEQFFGPGTRLTVL.

V usage is TRBV7-9 and J usage is TRBJ1-2; D is unclear. V lost 4 bases, J lost 0 bases, and 12 bases lay in between. The CDR3 loop spans 15 amino acids. The V gene's germline CDR1 is SEHNR and CDR2 FQNEAQ (reference sequence). DNA of the CDR3: TGTGCCAGCAGCTCCCCGGGTAGGACTAACTATGGCTACACCTTC. This translates into CASSSPGRTNYGYTF.

The chain couples TRBV4-3 to TRBJ2-1, with TRBD2 matching over 13 bases. CDR3 length: 19 amino acids. V lost 3 bases and J lost 8; bases outside the gene matches: 16. Per the germline V gene, CDR1 is LGHNA and CDR2 is YSLEER. CDR3 in DNA: TGCGCCAGCAGCCATCCTCGGCGGACTAGCGGGGGCAGGGCCGATGAGCAGTTCTTC. Protein product: CASSHPRRTSGGRADEQFF.